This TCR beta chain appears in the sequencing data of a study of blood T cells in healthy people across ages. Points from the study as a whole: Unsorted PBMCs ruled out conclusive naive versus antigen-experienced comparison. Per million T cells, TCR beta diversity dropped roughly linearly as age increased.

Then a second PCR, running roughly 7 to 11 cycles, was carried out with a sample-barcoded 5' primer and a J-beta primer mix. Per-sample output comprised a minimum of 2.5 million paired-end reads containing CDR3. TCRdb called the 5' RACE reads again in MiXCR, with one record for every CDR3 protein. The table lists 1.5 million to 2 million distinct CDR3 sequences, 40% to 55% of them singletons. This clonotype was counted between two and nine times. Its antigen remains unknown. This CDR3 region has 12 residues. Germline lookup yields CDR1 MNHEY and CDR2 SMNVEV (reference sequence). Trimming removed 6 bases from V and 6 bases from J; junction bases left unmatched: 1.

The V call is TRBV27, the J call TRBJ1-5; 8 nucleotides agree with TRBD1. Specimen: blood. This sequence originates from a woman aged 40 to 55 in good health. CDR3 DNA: TGTGCCAGCAGCCAGGGGGCTCAGCCCCAGCATTTT. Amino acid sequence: CASSQGAQPQHF.